One sample yielded the 22 T cell receptor beta chains listed below, sequenced in a study of cytomegalovirus exposure and HLA in healthy donors. Primers: 60 Vbeta forward and 13 Jbeta reverse. The protocol was immunoSEQ multiplex PCR, while the TCRdb copy is restricted to in-frame clones and leaves out a portion. The repertoire has about 170,000 clones, roughly 80% of them found once; the top ten carry 2% to 3%. Material: PBMCs. The receptors were gathered from a male donor in good health and CMV-seronegative.

The chain links TRBV19 to TRBJ1-1; 9 nucleotides line up with TRBD1. Looked up from germline, CDR1 is LNHDA and CDR2 is SQIVND (reference sequence). This CDR3 is built from 13 residues. V was pared by 7 bases and J by 5 bases, with 5 bases of the junction left unmatched. This chain's CDR3 is CASTGTGRTEAFF. The CDR3 coding sequence is TGTGCCAGTACCGGGACAGGGCGAACTGAAGCTTTCTTT.

This clone came up a few times. The chain couples TRBV7-6 to TRBJ2-7; perhaps TRBD1 as D (6 bases). From germline, CDR1 is SGHVS and CDR2 FNYEAQ. The V end was cut by 4 bases, the J end by 2 bases, with 9 bases between. This CDR3 has 13 residues. CDR3 in DNA: TGTGCCAGCAGCTCCCGGACAGCCTACGAGCAGTACTTC. Amino acids: CASSSRTAYEQYF.

This clone turned up a few times. The V gene is TRBV4-1, the J gene TRBJ1-1; 7 bases match TRBD1. Germline CDR1 reads MGHRA; CDR2 reads YSYEKL. The junction had 8 bases not matched to a gene; V was cut back by 4 bases and J by 3 bases. The CDR3 loop spans 15 amino acids. The CDR3 reads CASSRIITGDTEAFF. The CDR3 DNA follows: TGCGCCAGCAGCCGCATAATTACAGGGGACACTGAAGCTTTCTTT.

The V call is TRBV10-3, the J call TRBJ2-1; D call uncertain. The CDR3 runs to 11 residues. Germline V CDR1 and CDR2: ENHRY, SYGVKD. Trimming removed 10 bases from V and 5 bases from J, with 9 bases in between. The DNA of the CDR3 is TGTGCCACCGAGCGCGACAATGAGCAGTTCTTC. This encodes CATERDNEQFF.

V usage is TRBV21-1 and J usage is TRBJ2-7; TRBD1 is the table's D call, not checked against the DNA. TRBV21-1 is deemed a pseudogene. The CDR3 loop spans 16 amino acids. CDR3 loop: CASSKRQGARRYEQYF. CDR3 in DNA: TGTGCCAGCAGCAAAAGACAGGGGGCCCGTAGGTACGAGCAGTACTTC.

A word on this clone: One end of the junction does not line up with germline, which may come from a read error. The chain carries TRBV4-3 and TRBJ1-2, with 9 bases fitting TRBD1. The CDR3 spans 17 residues. In germline, CDR1 is LGHNA, CDR2 YSLEER. The CDR3 region is CASSRRLGTGSGYGYPF. The CDR3 DNA is TGCGCCAGCAGCCGCCGACTAGGGACAGGGTCTGGCTATGGCTACCCCTTC.

The chain uses TRBV19 and TRBJ2-5; 9 nucleotides agree with TRBD2. Germline loops: CDR1 LNHDA, CDR2 SQIVND (reference sequence). With V trimmed by 5 bases and J by 5 bases, 3 bases remained unmatched. This CDR3 is 13 amino acids long. The CDR3 DNA follows: TGTGCCAGTAGTCGGACTAGCGTTGAGACCCAGTACTTC. Residues: CASSRTSVETQYF.

The gene calls are TRBV7-3 and TRBJ2-2; TRBD2 matches 10 bases. With 4 bases clipped from V and 3 bases from J, the junction kept 5 bases outside the gene matches. Per germline, CDR1 SGHTA and CDR2 FQGTGA. This CDR3 spans 16 amino acids. The CDR3 is CASSSLTSGYTGELFF. CDR3 coding DNA: TGTGCCAGCAGCTCACTGACTAGCGGGTACACCGGGGAGCTGTTTTTT.

The rearrangement uses TRBV28 and TRBJ1-5; 7 positions agree with TRBD1. CDR1 and CDR2 (germline): MDHEN, SYDVKM. The CDR3 has 14 amino acids. The V gene end was trimmed by 5 bases and the J gene end by 6 bases; junction bases not matched to a gene: 7. CDR3 residues: CASSITGVAQPQHF. CDR3 sequence (DNA): TGTGCCAGCAGTATAACAGGGGTTGCTCAGCCCCAGCATTTT.

This clone was found a few times. The chain uses TRBV5-1 and TRBJ2-5; 8 nucleotides agree with TRBD1. V gave up 2 bases and J gave up 3 bases; unmatched junction bases: 6. The CDR3 sequence is 15 residues long. Germline-derived CDR1 and CDR2 are SGHRS and YFSETQ. This chain's CDR3 is CASSFTDREEETQYF. CDR3 nucleotide sequence: TGCGCCAGCAGCTTCACGGACAGGGAAGAAGAGACCCAGTACTTC.

The genes are TRBV7-9 and TRBJ1-1, with D tentatively TRBD1 (6 bases). CDR3 length equals 14 residues. Between the trimmed V and J ends, which lost 5 bases and 8 bases, there was a span of 18 bases. Germline assignment: CDR1 SEHNR and CDR2 FQNEAQ (reference sequence). CDR3 DNA sequence: TGTGCCAGCAGCCTTGCAGGGGCCGCCCAAGAAGCTTTCTTT. Translation gives CASSLAGAAQEAFF. The variable domain in full, completed from reference TRBV7-9 and TRBJ1-1, reads DTGVSQNPRHKITKRGQNVTFRCDPISEHNRLYWYRQTLGQGPEFLTYFQNEAQLEKSRLLSDRFSAERPKGSFSTLEIQRTEQGDSAMYLCASSLAGAAQEAFFGQGTRLTVV.

This chain uses TRBV9 with TRBJ2-2; 12 bases fit TRBD1. The CDR3 loop spans 18 amino acids. The ends lost 1 base at V and 3 bases at J; junction bases unmatched: 7. Germline V gene sequence: CDR1 SGDLS, CDR2 YYNGEE. Here the CDR3 reads CASSVLPGDRGHTGELFF. The CDR3 DNA follows: TGTGCCAGCAGCGTACTGCCCGGGGACAGGGGGCACACCGGGGAGCTGTTTTTT.

V is TRBV9 and J is TRBJ2-7; 10 nucleotides line up with TRBD2. The CDR3 consists of 16 residues. The J segment lost 5 bases and the V segment lost 0 bases, leaving 8 bases of the junction unmatched. Looked up from germline, CDR1 is SGDLS and CDR2 is YYNGEE. In DNA form, the CDR3 reads TGTGCCAGCAGCGTAGTGGCTAGCGGGAGTCAAAACGAGCAGTACTTC. This encodes CASSVVASGSQNEQYF.

This clone was detected only once. This sequence joins TRBV19 and TRBJ1-2; no clear D. Germline loops: CDR1 LNHDA, CDR2 SQIVND (reference sequence). The CDR3 is 14 amino acids. V was cut by 3 bases and J by 10 bases, with 18 bases left in between. CDR3 amino acids: CASSINSLRNFYTF. DNA for the CDR3: TGTGCCAGTAGTATTAACAGCCTCCGGAATTTCTACACCTTC.

The rearrangement links TRBV11-3 to TRBJ2-7; possible D gene TRBD2, 5 bases. The CDR3 is 13 residues long. V lost 5 bases and J lost 3, with 11 bases in between. Germline V gene data show CDR1 as SGHNT and CDR2 as YENEEA. The CDR3 DNA reads as TGTGCCAGCAGCCCTGACCGGGGCTACGAGCAGTACTTC. It codes for CASSPDRGYEQYF.

The chain joins TRBV5-4 to TRBJ2-1, with unresolved D. V lost 0 bases, J lost 9 bases, and 10 bases lay in between. This CDR3 has 13 residues. Germline V gene lookup returns CDR1 SGHNT and CDR2 YYREEE (reference sequence). Here the CDR3 DNA reads TGTGCCAGCAGCTTGGTCGGAGTGGGTGAGCAGTTCTTC. Amino acids: CASSLVGVGEQFF.

This chain links TRBV10-3 with TRBJ2-5; possibly TRBD2 for D (5 bases). V lost 4 bases to trimming and J lost 5 bases, with 11 bases between them. The CDR3 extends over 13 amino acids. The germline V gene has CDR1 ENHRY and CDR2 SYGVKD. The CDR3 region has the DNA TGTGCCATCAGTGCGGGGTTGGGGGAGACCCAGTACTTC. Its translation is CAISAGLGETQYF.

This chain uses TRBV5-1 with TRBJ1-2, with D maybe TRBD1 (5 bases). Trimming shortened V by 3 bases and J by 4 bases, and 10 bases separated the two germline ends. CDR1 and CDR2 (germline): SGHRS, YFSETQ. The CDR3 length is 13 residues. The CDR3 protein is CASSSRQPYGYTF. CDR3 coding DNA: TGCGCCAGCAGCTCTCGACAGCCCTATGGCTACACCTTC.

V gene TRBV18 combines with J gene TRBJ2-2; a possible D gene is TRBD2 (6 bases). V lost 8 bases and J 1 base, leaving 17 bases between the germline ends. Germline V gene sequence: CDR1 KGHSH, CDR2 LQKENI. The CDR3 sequence is 16 residues long. The CDR3 region has the DNA TGTGCCAGCCATGCCGCGGGACGGCGGAACACCGGGGAGCTGTTTTTT. Translation: CASHAAGRRNTGELFF.

The V and J genes are TRBV16 and TRBJ1-4; D is unclear. The CDR3 loop spans 15 amino acids. V gave up 1 base and J gave up 5 bases, with 11 bases separating them. Germline assignment: CDR1 KGHSY and CDR2 FQNENV. CDR3 sequence: CASSQYETMNEKLFF. As DNA, the CDR3 is TGTGCCAGCAGCCAATATGAGACAATGAATGAAAAACTGTTTTTT.

This clone has more than one count but fewer than ten. The chain recombines TRBV5-4 with TRBJ1-2, with 7 bases fitting TRBD1. The CDR3 length is 17 residues. CDR1 and CDR2 from the germline V gene are SGHNT and YYREEE (reference sequence). V lost 4 bases and J lost 3; bases outside the gene matches: 15. Here the CDR3 reads CASSQESKAQGHYGYTF. DNA for the CDR3: TGTGCCAGCAGCCAAGAATCGAAGGCACAGGGGCACTATGGCTACACCTTC. Full variable domain (outside the CDR3, taken from reference TRBV5-4 and TRBJ1-2): ETGVTQSPTHLIKTRGQQVTLRCSSQSGHNTVSWYQQALGQGPQFIFQYYREEENGRGNFPPRFSGLQFPNYSSELNVNALELDDSALYLCASSQESKAQGHYGYTFGSGTRLTVV.

J is TRBJ2-2 and V is TRBV30; 10 bases match TRBD2. This CDR3 spans 18 amino acids. Germline CDR1 is GTSNPN and CDR2 is SVGIG (reference sequence). With 2 bases clipped from V and 1 base from J, the junction kept 10 bases outside the gene matches. CDR3 DNA: TGTGCCTGGAGTCCTTTTCGTGGACTAGCGGAGAACACCGGGGAGCTGTTTTTT. This gives the protein CAWSPFRGLAENTGELFF.